This T cell receptor (beta chain) was sequenced in a study of vaccination effects on CD4 cells after COVID-19. The wider study: Once vaccinated, a few convalescent patients were sampled both early and late afterward. Regarding the study as a whole: Marked clonal contraction was seen in infection- and vaccine-induced clones late after vaccination. Early timepoints after infection were absent, and convalescent patients were few in the study.

With the ViraFEST assay, the study expanded antigen-specific CD4+ T cells using viral peptide pools, then sequenced them. Scientists isolated CD4+ T cells after a roughly 10-day culture period ended. The person had a PCR-confirmed SARS-CoV-2 infection during March to December 2020. Participants each got two BNT162b2 or mRNA-1273 vaccine doses. This clone was seen just once. The antigen remains undetermined. Germline loops: CDR1 LGHNA, CDR2 YSLEER. Trimming removed 1 base from V and 5 bases from J, with 6 bases in between. The CDR3 sequence is 13 residues long. TCRdb's table, derived via immunoSEQ multiplex PCR, lists solely in-frame clones and lacks some. The table shows more than 15,000 clones, with over 60% occurring only once.

Sequenced material: CD4+ T cells from PBMCs cultured with SARS-CoV-2 spike peptides, taken after COVID-19 vaccination. The TCR was taken from a human donor who had a prior SARS-CoV-2 infection. The chain employs TRBV4-3 and TRBJ2-1, with no clear D. The CDR3 reads CASSQAGNNEQFF. The CDR3 nucleotides are TGCGCCAGCAGCCAAGCAGGTAACAATGAGCAGTTCTTC.